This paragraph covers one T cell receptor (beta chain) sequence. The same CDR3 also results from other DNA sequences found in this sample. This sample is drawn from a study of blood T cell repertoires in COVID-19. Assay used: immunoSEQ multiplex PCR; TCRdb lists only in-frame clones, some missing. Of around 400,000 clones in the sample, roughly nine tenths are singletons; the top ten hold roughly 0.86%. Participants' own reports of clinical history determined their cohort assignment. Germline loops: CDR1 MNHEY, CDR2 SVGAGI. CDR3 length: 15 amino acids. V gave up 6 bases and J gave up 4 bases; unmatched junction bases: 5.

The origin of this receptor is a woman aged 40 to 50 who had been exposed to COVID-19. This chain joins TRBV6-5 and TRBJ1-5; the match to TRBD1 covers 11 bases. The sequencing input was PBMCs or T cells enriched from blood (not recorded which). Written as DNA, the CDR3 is TGTGCCAGCAGCCCGGACAGGGGGCCAAATCAGCCCCAGCATTTT. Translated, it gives CASSPDRGPNQPQHF.